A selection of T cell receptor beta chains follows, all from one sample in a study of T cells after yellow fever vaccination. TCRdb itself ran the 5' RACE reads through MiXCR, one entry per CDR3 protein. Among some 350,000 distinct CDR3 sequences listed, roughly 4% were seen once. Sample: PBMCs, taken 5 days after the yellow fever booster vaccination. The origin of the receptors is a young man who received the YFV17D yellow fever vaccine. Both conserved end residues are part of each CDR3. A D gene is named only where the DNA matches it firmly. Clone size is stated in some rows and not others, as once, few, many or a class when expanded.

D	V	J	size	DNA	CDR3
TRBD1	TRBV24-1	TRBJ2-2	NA	TGTGCCACCAGTGATGGTCTCCTACTTCCGGGACAGGGGGGCACCGGGGAGCTGTTTTTT	CATSDGLLLPGQGGTGELFF
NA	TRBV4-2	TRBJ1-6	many	TGTGCCAGCAGCCAAGACAGCGGGGGCTCACCCCTCCACTTT	CASSQDSGGSPLHF
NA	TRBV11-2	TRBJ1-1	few	TGTGCCAGCAGCCGCGCGGGGGGGAACACTGAAGCTTTCTTT	CASSRAGGNTEAFF
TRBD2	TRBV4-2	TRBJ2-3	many	TGTGCCAGCAGCCACGTTAGCGGGGGAGGCACAGATACGCAGTATTTT	CASSHVSGGGTDTQYF
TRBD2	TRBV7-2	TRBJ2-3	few	TGTGCCAGCAGCCAGGGGCCTAGCGGGGGGGGAGATACGCAGTATTTT	CASSQGPSGGGDTQYF
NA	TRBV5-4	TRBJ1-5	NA	TGTGCCAGCAGCTACGGGGGGCAGGAAGGCCAGCCCCAGCATTTT	CASSYGGQEGQPQHF
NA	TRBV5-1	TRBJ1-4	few	TGCGCCAGCAGCTTGGCAGGGCGCGAAAAACTGTTTTTT	CASSLAGREKLFF
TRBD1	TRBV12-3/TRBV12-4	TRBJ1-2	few	TGTGCCAGCGGCGGGACAGGCTCGGGGAACTATGGCTACACCTTC	CASGGTGSGNYGYTF
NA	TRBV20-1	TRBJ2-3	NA	TGCAGTGCTCTAGGGGGGACAGATACGCAGTATTTT	CSALGGTDTQYF
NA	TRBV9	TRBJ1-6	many	TGTGCCAGCAGCGTTGGGGGGAATTCACCCCTCCACTTT	CASSVGGNSPLHF
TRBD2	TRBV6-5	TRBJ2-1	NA	TGTGCCAGCAGTTACGGTTTAGCGGGGAGCTCCTACAATGAGCAGTTCTTC	CASSYGLAGSSYNEQFF
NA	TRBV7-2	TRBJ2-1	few	TGTGCCAGCAGCCCGAGGGCCAATGGGCCTGAGCAGTTCTTC	CASSPRANGPEQFF
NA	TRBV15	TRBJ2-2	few	TGTGCCACCAGCAGCGGGGGCTCCGGGGAGCTGTTTTTT	CATSSGGSGELFF
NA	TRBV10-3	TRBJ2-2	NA	TGTGCCATCAGTGACCCTCGGGACGTTATGAACACCGGGGAGCTGTTTTTT	CAISDPRDVMNTGELFF
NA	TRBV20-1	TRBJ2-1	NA	TGCAGTGCTCAGGGTCTCGGGCAGTTCTTC	CSAQGLGQFF
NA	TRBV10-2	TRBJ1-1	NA	TGCGCCAGCCGACAGTCCATGAACACTGAAGCTTTCTTT	CASRQSMNTEAFF